This T cell receptor (beta chain) was recovered during a study of shared clonotypes between healthy human individuals. About the study: Donors had three CD4 naive, three CD4 memory, two CD8 naive and one CD8 memory plate apiece. Whole-study results and caveats: When compared with the clonotypes that were shared by all four sorted-subset donors, the non-shared clonotypes turned out to have lower generation probabilities.

A word on this clone: Its specificity is unknown.

Execution of the assay was at deep level. The assay was immunoSEQ multiplex PCR, and TCRdb's table has in-frame clones only and misses some. The table has roughly 1,600,000 clones, approximately 98.5% seen once. The sample comprised naive CD4+ T cells sorted from blood. Noted subset: CD45RA+ positively selected. This TCR derives from a man aged 25-45 years in good health.

CDR3 region: CASSLGGTTWRYEQYF. As DNA, the CDR3 is TGCGCCAGCAGCCTAGGTGGGACAACGTGGAGATACGAGCAGTACTTC. The chain combines TRBV5-1 with TRBJ2-7; TRBD1 might be the D (6 bases). V dropped 4 bases and J dropped 4 bases, with 21 bases sitting between them. The CDR3 covers 16 residues. Germline V lookup: CDR1 SGHRS, CDR2 YFSETQ. Looking up the rest from reference TRBV5-1 and TRBJ2-7 gives the full variable domain: KAGVTQTPRYLIKTRGQQVTLSCSPISGHRSVSWYQQTPGQGLQFLFEYFSETQRNKGNFPGRFSGRQFSNSRSEMNVSTLELGDSALYLCASSLGGTTWRYEQYFGPGTRLTVT.